Listed below are T cell receptor beta chains from one sample, sequenced in a study of PD-1 blockade in classical Hodgkin lymphoma. Generated by immunoSEQ multiplex PCR, the TCRdb table keeps only in-frame clones and is missing some. The sample consists of tens of thousands of clones, about 72% of them appearing once. Specimen: CD4+ T cells from blood, collected before the fourth cycle of nivolumab. These receptors were collected from a human donor with classical Hodgkin lymphoma. Both conserved end residues are part of each CDR3. A D gene is named only where the DNA matches it firmly. Size tells how often a clone was seen (once, few, many) or the class of an expanded clone, and some rows leave it out.

>.|TRBJ1-4|TRBV7-9|few
CASRLTTTGEKLFF
TGTGCCAGCAGACTGACAACTACCGGCGAAAAACTGTTTTTT
>.|TRBJ2-3|TRBV5-4|.
CASSHIRVDTQYF
TGTGCCAGCAGCCATATCAGGGTAGATACGCAGTATTTT
>TRBD1|TRBJ2-3|TRBV15|.
CATSRVGQDPDTQYF
TGTGCCACCAGCAGGGTGGGACAGGACCCAGATACGCAGTATTTT
>.|TRBJ2-4|TRBV7-2|.
CASRYTGGPSNF
TGTGCCAGCAGATACACAGGTGGACCCAGTAACTTC
>.|TRBJ2-2|TRBV15|.
CATSGTGHTGELFF
TGTGCCACCAGCGGTACAGGGCACACCGGGGAGCTGTTTTTT
>.|TRBJ1-2|TRBV6-6|.
CASSRVKWEGYTF
TGTGCCAGCAGTAGGGTGAAATGGGAGGGCTACACCTTC
>.|TRBJ1-2|TRBV13|few
CASSQRRGRDSNYGYTF
TGTGCCAGCAGCCAAAGACGGGGCAGGGATTCTAACTATGGCTACACCTTC
>.|TRBJ1-6|TRBV6-6|.
CASTGYNSPLHF
TGTGCCAGCACCGGGTATAATTCACCCCTCCACTTT
>.|TRBJ1-4|TRBV6-1|.
CASRPYRATNEKLFF
TGTGCCAGCCGGCCATACAGAGCAACTAATGAAAAACTGTTTTTT
>.|TRBJ1-5|TRBV5-1|few
CASSLGSGGNQPQHF
TGCGCCAGCAGCTTGGGCAGTGGGGGCAATCAGCCCCAGCATTTT
>.|TRBJ2-2|TRBV7-3|once
CASQGPANTGELFF
TGTGCCAGTCAGGGGCCCGCGAACACCGGGGAGCTGTTTTTT
>.|TRBJ1-2|TRBV5-1|.
CASSLDAGSDYGYTF
TGCGCCAGCAGCTTGGACGCAGGATCCGACTATGGCTACACCTTC
>TRBD1|TRBJ1-2|TRBV5-1|.
CASSLALQGADGYTF
TGCGCCAGCAGCTTGGCTCTACAGGGGGCGGATGGCTACACCTTC
>.|TRBJ1-6|TRBV5-6|.
CASSFDRSKNSPLHF
TGTGCCAGCAGCTTTGACAGGTCTAAGAATTCACCCCTCCACTTT
>.|TRBJ2-3|TRBV11-2|.
CASSFLVFTDTQYF
TGTGCCAGCAGCTTTTTAGTTTTCACAGATACGCAGTATTTT
>TRBD2|TRBJ2-2|TRBV19|.
CASNPLAGGPSPGELFF
TGTGCCAGTAATCCGCTAGCGGGGGGGCCTAGTCCCGGGGAGCTGTTTTTT
>.|TRBJ2-5|TRBV18|.
CASSPTGETQYF
TGTGCCAGCTCACCCACTGGAGAGACCCAGTACTTC